This entry concerns a single TCR beta chain. The trim removed 2 bases at V and 3 bases at J, leaving 4 bases unmatched. Germline CDR1 is SGHDN and CDR2 is FVKESK. CDR3 length: 15 amino acids. This sample stems from a study of blood T cell repertoires in COVID-19. The method was immunoSEQ multiplex PCR; TCRdb's version includes in-frame clones alone and lacks a portion of them. The table includes hundreds of thousands of clones, 70% to 90% detected once. Sequenced input: PBMCs or T cells enriched from blood (not recorded which). The chain recombines TRBV14 with TRBJ2-1; 7 bases fit TRBD2. This TCR came from a woman in her 50s with acute COVID-19. CDR3 residues: CASSQRDYGYNEQFF. In nucleotides, the CDR3 is TGTGCCAGCAGCCAACGGGACTACGGCTACAATGAGCAGTTCTTC.